One sample yielded the 21 T cell receptor beta chains listed below, sequenced in a study of technical replicates of blood from a handful of donors. Clones were sequenced by immunoSEQ multiplex PCR, and TCRdb holds only the in-frame ones, with some missing. Here the sample spans about 93,000 clones, about 95% being singletons. The material sequenced was T cells isolated from PBMCs. Receptors originate from a human donor in good health.

This clone appeared once. V usage is TRBV7-9 and J usage is TRBJ2-3; TRBD1 is a possible D gene (6 bases). The CDR3 consists of 14 residues. The V and J ends lost 0 bases and 2 bases respectively, with 6 bases between them. Germline V lookup: CDR1 SEHNR, CDR2 FQNEAQ (reference sequence). The CDR3 sequence: CASSLAGATDTQYF. CDR3 DNA sequence: TGTGCCAGCAGCTTAGCGGGGGCCACAGATACGCAGTATTTT. Full variable domain (missing parts from reference TRBV7-9 and TRBJ2-3): DTGVSQNPRHKITKRGQNVTFRCDPISEHNRLYWYRQTLGQGPEFLTYFQNEAQLEKSRLLSDRFSAERPKGSFSTLEIQRTEQGDSAMYLCASSLAGATDTQYFGPGTRLTVL.

The chain employs TRBV19 and TRBJ1-3, with 8 bases aligning to TRBD1. The CDR3 covers 13 residues. V was pared by 6 bases and J by 3 bases, with 1 base of the junction left unmatched. Germline CDR1 LNHDA, CDR2 SQIVND (reference sequence). CDR3 region: CASRGTGGNTIYF. As DNA, the CDR3 is TGTGCCAGTAGGGGGACAGGTGGAAACACCATATATTTT.

The rearrangement uses TRBV7-9 and TRBJ1-4; tentative D call: TRBD1 (5 bases). V lost 5 bases and J lost 8, with 18 bases in between. CDR3 length: 15 residues. Per germline, CDR1 SEHNR and CDR2 FQNEAQ (reference sequence). The CDR3 DNA reads as TGTGCCAGCAGCCACCGGGACGGGAGGAACGAAAAACTGTTTTTT. Its translation: CASSHRDGRNEKLFF.

V is TRBV6-5 and J is TRBJ1-3, with D maybe TRBD1 (5 bases). The CDR3 runs to 15 residues. Trimming removed 6 bases at V and 2 bases at J, with 14 bases between. The germline gives CDR1 MNHEY, CDR2 SVGAGI. The chain's CDR3 is CASSISRVAGNTIYF. As DNA, the CDR3 is TGTGCCAGCAGCATCTCCAGGGTGGCTGGAAACACCATATATTTT.

The rearrangement uses TRBV5-1 and TRBJ2-1; D is possibly TRBD1 (6 bases). This CDR3 is built from 15 residues. CDR1 SGHRS and CDR2 YFSETQ come from the germline V gene. V was shortened by 5 bases and J by 9 bases, with 21 bases between the two germline ends. The CDR3 nucleotides read TGCGCCAGCAGGGGTGGGACACCTGGGGTGGGTGAGCAGTTCTTC. Translation: CASRGGTPGVGEQFF.

V and J are TRBV2 and TRBJ2-1; 10 bases are shared with TRBD1. The CDR3 is 16 amino acids. V lost 2 bases to trimming and J lost 3 bases; unmatched junction nucleotides: 4. The germline V gene encodes CDR1 SNHLY and CDR2 FYNNEI. Here the CDR3 DNA reads TGTGCCAGCAGTGAAACGGACAGGGGGTTCTACAATGAGCAGTTCTTC. This gives the protein CASSETDRGFYNEQFF. Complete variable domain (other parts from reference TRBV2 and TRBJ2-1): EPEVTQTPSHQVTQMGQEVILRCVPISNHLYFYWYRQILGQKVEFLVSFYNNEISEKSEIFDDQFSVERPDGSNFTLKIRSTKLEDSAMYFCASSETDRGFYNEQFFGPGTRLTVL.

The CDR3, as DNA: TGCGCCAGCAGCTTGGCCGGGGCTAGCGGAACAGATACGCAGTATTTT. It codes for CASSLAGASGTDTQYF. The chain links TRBV5-1 to TRBJ2-3, with TRBD2 identical over 7 bases. The V gene's germline CDR1 is SGHRS and CDR2 YFSETQ. This CDR3 comprises 16 residues. Germline trimming cut 0 bases from V and 3 bases from J; bases unmatched to any gene: 7.

This chain connects TRBV11-3 to TRBJ2-4, with TRBD2 matching 10 bases. Germline CDR1 SGHNT, CDR2 YENEEA. This CDR3 has 16 amino acids. J was trimmed by 11 bases and V by 1 base; bases with no gene match: 11. CDR3 sequence (DNA): TGTGCCAGCAGCTTAGTCTCCACTAGCGGGATCGGGGTTCAGTACTTC. Its protein product is CASSLVSTSGIGVQYF.

The V call is TRBV7-9, the J call TRBJ1-3; a weak D match, TRBD1 (5 bases). Per germline, CDR1 SEHNR and CDR2 FQNEAQ (reference sequence). This CDR3 has 18 residues. The V and J ends lost 4 bases and 0 bases respectively, with 19 bases between them. The CDR3: CASSSPRGGLISGNTIYF. DNA for the CDR3: TGTGCCAGCAGCTCCCCGAGGGGAGGCCTGATCTCTGGAAACACCATATATTTT.

The rearrangement joins TRBV5-5 to TRBJ2-6, with a weak D call TRBD2 (7 bases). CDR3 length: 19 residues. Germline CDR1 and CDR2: SGHKS and YYEKEE (reference sequence). Trimming pared 3 bases from V and 0 bases from J, leaving 19 bases between. CDR3 DNA: TGTGCCAGCAGCTGGGGGGGCGGTTACGACACCTCTGGGGCCAACGTCCTGACTTTC. This sequence encodes CASSWGGGYDTSGANVLTF.

The chain joins TRBV9 to TRBJ2-5; 9 bases map to TRBD1. V lost 0 bases, J lost 2 bases, and 2 bases stayed unmatched. Per the germline V gene, CDR1 is SGDLS and CDR2 is YYNGEE. CDR3 length equals 15 residues. The chain's CDR3 is CASSVGGTGQETQYF. CDR3 DNA sequence: TGTGCCAGCAGCGTAGGTGGGACAGGGCAAGAGACCCAGTACTTC.

The rearrangement joins TRBV2 to TRBJ1-1, with a weak D call TRBD1 (6 bases). This CDR3 has 15 amino acids. Trimming removed 3 bases from V and 5 bases from J, with 16 bases in between. Germline V gives CDR1 SNHLY, CDR2 FYNNEI. CDR3: CASSDRGVGPTEAFF. The CDR3 bases are TGTGCCAGCAGTGACAGGGGAGTCGGTCCGACTGAAGCTTTCTTT.

The chain combines TRBV7-6 with TRBJ2-1; tentative D call: TRBD1 (6 bases). CDR1 is SGHVS and CDR2 is FNYEAQ in the germline V gene. Trimming removed 4 bases from V and 10 bases from J, with 20 bases in between. This CDR3 is built from 15 residues. In DNA, the CDR3 is TGTGCCAGCAGCTCCAACCCGGGACACCGAAACGAGCAGTTCTTC. Its protein product is CASSSNPGHRNEQFF.

The V call is TRBV6-6, the J call TRBJ1-5; D call uncertain. The CDR3 is made up of 12 amino acids. CDR1 MNHNY and CDR2 SVGAGI come from the germline V gene (reference sequence). Trimming left V 6 bases short and J 5 bases short, with 8 bases between. The CDR3 nucleotides are TGTGCCAGCAGCCCTCTCTATCAGCCCCAGCATTTT. Its translation: CASSPLYQPQHF.

The chain links TRBV28 to TRBJ1-2; tentative D call: TRBD1 (6 bases). The V end lost 5 bases, the J end lost 8 bases, and 15 bases lay between the germline ends. The CDR3 consists of 13 residues. Germline CDR1 is MDHEN and CDR2 is SYDVKM. CDR3 protein: CASSAGGRLGYTF. The DNA of the CDR3 is TGTGCCAGCAGTGCCGGGGGGCGCCTGGGCTACACCTTC.

V usage is TRBV2 and J usage is TRBJ1-3, with unresolved D. Trimming stripped 10 bases from V and 0 bases from J, with 10 bases between. Per the germline V gene, CDR1 is SNHLY and CDR2 is FYNNEI. CDR3 size: 13 residues. DNA for the CDR3: TGTGCCACCAACACCCGCTCTGGAAACACCATATATTTT. Translating gives CATNTRSGNTIYF.

The chain recombines TRBV2 with TRBJ2-1, with D unresolved. Germline V gene lookup returns CDR1 SNHLY and CDR2 FYNNEI. The CDR3 spans 13 residues. V was trimmed by 7 bases and J by 13 bases, leaving 20 bases between them. CDR3 DNA: TGTGCCAGCATCCTAGGAGCCAACAACCCTCAGTTCTTC. Amino acid sequence: CASILGANNPQFF.

CDR3 sequence: CASSKPGTGFGTEAFF. In nucleotides, the CDR3 is TGCGCCAGCAGCAAACCCGGGACAGGATTTGGCACTGAAGCTTTCTTT. The genes are TRBV5-1 and TRBJ1-1; 8 bases align to TRBD1. CDR3 length: 16 amino acids. The germline V gene has CDR1 SGHRS and CDR2 YFSETQ. Trimming removed 4 bases from V and 4 bases from J; junction bases left unmatched: 12.

This clone was observed a handful of times. The chain's CDR3 is CASSDTNLNTEAFF. In DNA form, the CDR3 reads TGTGCCAGCAGTGACACCAACTTGAACACTGAAGCTTTCTTT. This chain joins TRBV6-4 and TRBJ1-1; D is ambiguous. The CDR3 is made up of 14 amino acids. CDR1 MRHNA and CDR2 SNTAGT come from the germline V gene. The germline V and J ends were trimmed by 2 bases and 0 bases, with 7 bases remaining between them.

The V gene is TRBV5-1, the J gene TRBJ2-7, with no clear D. This CDR3 is 13 amino acids long. Trimming stripped 3 bases from V and 4 bases from J, with 11 bases between. The V gene's germline CDR1 is SGHRS and CDR2 YFSETQ. The DNA of the CDR3 is TGCGCCAGCAGCTCCTCCTGGCAATACGAGCAGTACTTC. Residues: CASSSSWQYEQYF.

The chain employs TRBV12-5 and TRBJ2-7, with 7 bases lining up with TRBD2. This CDR3 has 15 amino acids. Germline-derived CDR1 and CDR2 are LGHNT and FRNRAP. J lost 2 bases, V lost 7 bases, and 11 bases had no gene match. In DNA form, the CDR3 reads TGTGCTAGTGCCCCACGTGTGGGGGGGGCCTACGAGCAGTACTTC. It specifies CASAPRVGGAYEQYF.